These 28 T cell receptor beta chains were all obtained from the same sample, sequenced in a study of glioma-infiltrating T cells. The iRepertoire nested amplicon-rescue multiplex PCR amplified TCR alpha and beta CDR3s from RNA. TCRdb analysed the multiplex PCR reads with MiXCR anew, one entry per CDR3 protein. The sample carries a few hundred thousand distinct CDR3 sequences, 35% to 45% recorded once. The sequenced sample was glioma tissue, nonneoplastic brain tissue, or PBMCs (not recorded which). These receptors were taken from a human donor with low-grade glioma or glioblastoma, undergoing nonglioma brain surgery, or in good health (not recorded which).

This clonotype came up many times. The CDR3 sequence: CASRQSGDSPLHF. The CDR3 region has the DNA TGTGCCAGCCGACAATCAGGGGATTCACCCCTCCACTTT. The chain links TRBV28 to TRBJ1-6; possibly TRBD1 for D (6 bases). Germline CDR1 MDHEN, CDR2 SYDVKM. This CDR3 has 13 residues. The ends were cut back, 8 bases at V and 8 bases at J, with 13 bases in the middle.

This clonotype was seen only a few times. The chain links TRBV6-1 to TRBJ2-1; 9 nucleotides agree with TRBD2. CDR1 is MNHNS, CDR2 SASEGT, per germline. J was trimmed by 4 bases and V by 11 bases; bases with no gene match: 9. The CDR3 is 14 residues long. The CDR3 coding sequence is TGTGCCGGGAATAGCGGGAGTGGTTACAATGAGCAGTTCTTC. As protein: CAGNSGSGYNEQFF.

This clonotype appeared a few times. This chain joins TRBV24-1 and TRBJ2-2; maybe TRBD2 (5 bases). Germline CDR1 and CDR2: KGHDR and SFDVKD. This CDR3 comprises 12 residues. V was shortened by 8 bases and J by 5 bases, with 8 bases between the two germline ends. CDR3 sequence reads: CATKEATGELFF. For the CDR3, the DNA is TGTGCCACCAAGGAGGCTACCGGGGAGCTGTTTTTT.

The J gene is TRBJ2-1, the V gene TRBV15; TRBD2 matches at 9 bases. V shed 0 bases, J shed 8 bases, and the junction held 5 bases outside the gene matches. Germline V gene lookup returns CDR1 LNHNV and CDR2 YYDKDF (reference sequence). This CDR3 spans 15 amino acids. The DNA of the CDR3 is TGTGCCACCAGCAGAGATTTAAGGACTAGCGATGAGCAGTTCTTC. Encoded protein: CATSRDLRTSDEQFF.

J is TRBJ2-7 and V is TRBV10-3; D call uncertain. V was trimmed by 0 bases and J by 5 bases, leaving 2 bases between them. CDR1 ENHRY and CDR2 SYGVKD come from the germline V gene. This CDR3 is 11 amino acids long. DNA of the CDR3: TGTGCCATCAGTGAGTCGGACGAGCAGTACTTC. Protein sequence: CAISESDEQYF.

This clonotype was counted a single time. This CDR3 fails to terminate in the conserved phenylalanine or tryptophan, so it likely reflects a read error. This chain uses TRBV2 with TRBJ1-1; D is perhaps TRBD1 (5 bases). This CDR3 has 14 amino acids. Looked up from germline, CDR1 is SNHLY and CDR2 is FYNNEI. The germline V and J ends were trimmed by 5 bases and 5 bases, with 15 bases remaining between them. The CDR3 DNA reads TGTGCCAGCAGTAAAATGGAGGGACGTACTGAAGCTTTCTCT. The encoded protein is CASSKMEGRTEAFS.

The CDR3 protein is CSARWAGTGHSEAFF. The CDR3, as DNA: TGCAGTGCTAGATGGGCGGGGACAGGGCACAGTGAAGCTTTCTTT. The V gene is TRBV20-1, the J gene TRBJ1-1; 9 positions match TRBD1. This CDR3 is built from 15 residues. Germline trimming cut 2 bases from V and 7 bases from J; bases unmatched to any gene: 11. From germline, CDR1 is DFQATT and CDR2 SNEGSKA (reference sequence).

This clonotype has just a few counts. The chain recombines TRBV7-2 with TRBJ2-7; possibly TRBD2 for D (5 bases). Trimming took off 8 bases at V and 4 bases at J, with 15 bases between the two ends. The germline gives CDR1 SGHTA, CDR2 FQGNSA. The CDR3 is 13 amino acids. CDR3 bases: TGTGCCAGCTCACCGACCGGGGTTTACGAGCAGTACTTC. Its protein product is CASSPTGVYEQYF. Filled out from reference TRBV7-2 and TRBJ2-7, the complete variable domain reads GAGVSQSPSNKVTEKGKDVELRCDPISGHTALYWYRQSLGQGLEFLIYFQGNSAPDKSGLPSDRFSAERTGGSVSTLTIQRTQQEDSAVYLCASSPTGVYEQYFGPGTRLTVT.

The chain recombines TRBV2 with TRBJ2-3; D gene ambiguous. The CDR3 covers 12 residues. The germline V and J ends were trimmed by 8 bases and 2 bases, with 8 bases remaining between them. Germline values: CDR1 SNHLY, CDR2 FYNNEI. CDR3 nucleotide sequence: TGTGCCAGCGGGATTCTCACAGATACGCAGTATTTT. Translated, it gives CASGILTDTQYF.

This clonotype has a handful of counts. The rearrangement uses TRBV7-2 and TRBJ2-5; possibly TRBD2 for D (5 bases). V dropped 4 bases and J dropped 5 bases, with 14 bases sitting between them. The CDR3 has 14 residues. Germline V gene data show CDR1 as SGHTA and CDR2 as FQGNSA. Here the CDR3 DNA reads TGTGCCAGCAGCTCCAGACTATACGGGGAGACCCAGTACTTC. Its translation is CASSSRLYGETQYF.

Remarks on this clonotype: The junction differs from germline at one of its ends, possibly a read error. V gene TRBV5-1 combines with J gene TRBJ1-1, with D unclear. This CDR3 is built from 14 residues. Germline V lookup: CDR1 SGHRS, CDR2 YFSETQ. The CDR3, as DNA: TGCGCCAGCAGCTTGGTATCACAGAACACTCAAGCTTTCTTT. Protein sequence: CASSLVSQNTQAFF. Based on the CDR3 plus reference TRBV5-1 and TRBJ1-1, the full variable domain is KAGVTQTPRYLIKTRGQQVTLSCSPISGHRSVSWYQQTPGQGLQFLFEYFSETQRNKGNFPGRFSGRQFSNSRSEMNVSTLELGDSALYLCASSLVSQNTQAFFGQGTRLTVV.

This clonotype was counted a few times. The chain couples TRBV14 to TRBJ2-7; the D gene could be TRBD1 or TRBD2 (5 bases each). V dropped 1 base and J dropped 2 bases, with 12 bases sitting between them. Germline CDR1 and CDR2: SGHDN and FVKESK. The length of the CDR3 is 15 residues. The CDR3 DNA reads as TGTGCCAGCAGCCAAGTTTGGGACCCGACCTACGAGCAGTACTTC. Residues: CASSQVWDPTYEQYF.

V is TRBV7-2 and J is TRBJ2-3; D remains ambiguous. CDR1 is SGHTA, CDR2 FQGNSA, per germline. V dropped 5 bases and J dropped 2 bases, with 5 bases sitting between them. The CDR3 is made up of 12 amino acids. CDR3 sequence: CASSVHTDTQYF. The CDR3 bases are TGTGCCAGCAGCGTCCACACAGATACGCAGTATTTT.

This clonotype was seen only a few times. The chain recombines TRBV14 with TRBJ2-1; TRBD2 is a possible D gene (5 bases). The CDR3 runs to 16 residues. Germline CDR1 SGHDN, CDR2 FVKESK. V shed 0 bases and J shed 14 bases, with 23 bases lying between them. The CDR3 coding sequence is TGTGCCAGCAGCCAAGATCTCTGGGCTCGAGGGCGGTTCAAGTTCTTC. It encodes CASSQDLWARGRFKFF.

This chain uses TRBV19 with TRBJ2-7, with 9 bases fitting TRBD2. J was trimmed by 3 bases and V by 1 base; bases with no gene match: 4. CDR3 length: 15 amino acids. Germline-derived CDR1 and CDR2 are LNHDA and SQIVND (reference sequence). The CDR3 reads CASSIGAGGIYEQYF. In DNA form, the CDR3 reads TGTGCCAGTAGTATAGGAGCGGGAGGTATCTACGAGCAGTACTTC. The variable domain in full, completed from reference TRBV19 and TRBJ2-7, reads DGGITQSPKYLFRKEGQNVTLSCEQNLNHDAMYWYRQDPGQGLRLIYYSQIVNDFQKGDIAEGYSVSREKKESFPLTVTSAQKNPTAFYLCASSIGAGGIYEQYFGPGTRLTVT.

This rearrangement joins TRBV20-1 to TRBJ2-3; D unresolved. V lost 0 bases to trimming and J lost 6 bases, with 13 bases between them. The CDR3 loop spans 14 amino acids. The germline V gene has CDR1 DFQATT and CDR2 SNEGSKA (reference sequence). The CDR3 DNA is TGCAGTGCTAGAGATTTCGGCATGGAGGATACGCAGTATTTT. Its translation: CSARDFGMEDTQYF.

This clonotype was seen only a few times. Written as DNA, the CDR3 is TGTGCCAGCAAGGTTAACGGCCTTGAACCCCATGAGCAGTTCTTC. Protein sequence: CASKVNGLEPHEQFF. This rearrangement joins TRBV6-1 to TRBJ2-1, with D hard to call. Between the trimmed V and J ends, which lost 7 bases and 8 bases, there was a span of 21 bases. CDR1 is MNHNS and CDR2 is SASEGT in the germline V gene. This CDR3 is 15 amino acids long.

About this clonotype itself: A much larger clone lies one base from this, so it may be a read error. The rearrangement joins TRBV27 to TRBJ1-2; no firm D call. Germline V lookup: CDR1 MNHEY, CDR2 SMNVEV (reference sequence). Trimming took off 3 bases at V and 5 bases at J, with 7 bases between the two ends. The CDR3 spans 12 residues. For the CDR3, the DNA is TGTGCCAGCAGTTTCAGCGGTTATGGCTACACCTTC. Amino acids: CASSFSGYGYTF.

This chain uses TRBV6-1 with TRBJ2-7, with 7 bases matching TRBD1. This CDR3 comprises 15 residues. With 7 bases clipped from V and 6 bases from J, the junction kept 15 bases outside the gene matches. Germline V gene data show CDR1 as MNHNS and CDR2 as SASEGT. The CDR3 DNA follows: TGTGCCAGCACCCGACAGGGTCTAGTAGTGGGCGAGCAGTACTTC. This gives the protein CASTRQGLVVGEQYF.

This clonotype was seen more than once but under ten times. The V gene is TRBV20-1, the J gene TRBJ2-3; D unresolved. The CDR3 sequence is 14 residues long. With 4 bases removed from V and 2 bases from J, the gap between germline ends came to 13 bases. Looked up from germline, CDR1 is DFQATT and CDR2 is SNEGSKA (reference sequence). The CDR3 sequence: CSAIDSFTTDTQYF. The CDR3 DNA reads as TGCAGTGCTATTGACTCTTTCACCACAGATACGCAGTATTTT.

The V and J genes are TRBV7-3 and TRBJ2-1; 7 bases map to TRBD2. V trimming: 5 bases; J trimming: 2 bases; junction bases outside the gene matches: 3. CDR3 size: 14 residues. CDR1 is SGHTA and CDR2 is FQGTGA in the germline V gene. The CDR3 protein is CASSAAGPYNEQFF. For the CDR3, the DNA is TGTGCCAGCAGCGCAGCGGGACCCTACAATGAGCAGTTCTTC.

The chain links TRBV5-4 to TRBJ2-3; D may be TRBD2 (6 bases). V shed 5 bases and J shed 12 bases, with 25 bases lying between them. In germline, CDR1 is SGHNT, CDR2 YYREEE (reference sequence). The CDR3 has 15 residues. The CDR3 coding sequence is TGTGCCAGCAGAAGTACCGGGACTTCCGGAGTAGGTCAGTATTTT. Its translation is CASRSTGTSGVGQYF.

This clonotype was recorded many times. The chain links TRBV7-2 to TRBJ2-7; D tentatively reads TRBD1 or TRBD2 (5 bases each). CDR1 is SGHTA and CDR2 is FQGNSA in the germline V gene. V was trimmed by 3 bases and J by 1 base, leaving 13 bases between them. CDR3 length equals 15 residues. CDR3 nucleotide sequence: TGTGCCAGCAGCTTGGGGAACGGGGCTTCCTACGAGCAGTACTTC. This codes for CASSLGNGASYEQYF.

The chain carries TRBV20-1 and TRBJ2-4; D unclear. The CDR3 consists of 14 residues. Trimming removed 6 bases at V and 5 bases at J, with 17 bases between. CDR1 and CDR2 from the germline V gene are DFQATT and SNEGSKA (reference sequence). Here the CDR3 reads CSATPVGEENIQYF. The CDR3 DNA sequence: TGCAGTGCCACGCCGGTGGGCGAGGAAAACATTCAGTACTTC.

This clonotype has only a few counts. The gene calls are TRBV20-1 and TRBJ2-1; D unclear. Germline V lookup: CDR1 DFQATT, CDR2 SNEGSKA (reference sequence). Between the trimmed V and J ends, which lost 1 base and 10 bases, there was a span of 5 bases. The CDR3 length is 10 residues. The CDR3 is CSARGREQFF. In DNA form, the CDR3 reads TGCAGTGCTAGAGGTAGGGAGCAGTTCTTC.

This clonotype was counted ten times or more. This chain links TRBV6-1 with TRBJ2-3, with 8 bases lining up with TRBD1. Germline CDR1 is MNHNS and CDR2 is SASEGT. J lost 0 bases, V lost 0 bases, and 8 bases had no gene match. This CDR3 spans 18 amino acids. The CDR3 region has the DNA TGTGCCAGCAGTGAAGCGCCCCCGGGACAGGCGAGCACAGATACGCAGTATTTT. It specifies CASSEAPPGQASTDTQYF.

The table lists this clonotype with a few counts. The chain links TRBV20-1 to TRBJ2-7; TRBD2 matches at 10 bases. The germline gives CDR1 DFQATT, CDR2 SNEGSKA (reference sequence). CDR3 length equals 15 residues. V lost 0 bases and J lost 4; bases outside the gene matches: 6. The CDR3 here is CSARDRTSGDYEQYF. The CDR3 DNA follows: TGCAGTGCTAGAGATAGAACTAGCGGGGATTACGAGCAGTACTTC.

The chain links TRBV5-1 to TRBJ1-2; possibly TRBD1 for D (6 bases). CDR3 length: 17 amino acids. Trimming took off 5 bases at V and 6 bases at J, with 26 bases between the two ends. CDR1 and CDR2 from the germline V gene are SGHRS and YFSETQ. As DNA, the CDR3 is TGCGCCAGCAGTTTGCGGCAGACAGGAGCGAACTCGGATGGCTACACCTTC. Encoded protein: CASSLRQTGANSDGYTF.